The 10 T cell receptor beta chains reported below all come from one sample, sequenced in a study of cytomegalovirus exposure and HLA in healthy donors. The PCR contained 60 Vbeta and 13 Jbeta primers. Sequenced by immunoSEQ multiplex PCR; TCRdb stores in-frame clones only, minus some. The repertoire consists of roughly 170,000 clones, with around 80% occurring once and the leading ten covering approximately 1.5%. Specimen: PBMCs. The source is a woman aged 25 to 39 in good health and CMV-seropositive.

CDR3 sequence reads: CASSAYPGEIEETQYF. CDR3 sequence (DNA): TGTGCCAGCAGCGCTTACCCCGGGGAAATCGAAGAGACCCAGTACTTC. The chain couples TRBV7-2 to TRBJ2-5, with a tentative D call TRBD2 (5 bases). Germline V gives CDR1 SGHTA, CDR2 FQGNSA. The CDR3 has 16 amino acids. Trimming shortened V by 5 bases and J by 3 bases, and 19 bases separated the two germline ends.

V is TRBV11-3 and J is TRBJ2-1, with 13 bases that match TRBD2. Trimming at V came to 4 bases and at J to 2 bases, leaving 5 bases not matched to a gene. This CDR3 is built from 17 residues. Per germline, CDR1 SGHNT and CDR2 YENEEA. The CDR3 DNA reads as TGTGCCAGCAGCTCACTGGGACTAGCGGGGCCCTACAATGAGCAGTTCTTC. Amino acids: CASSSLGLAGPYNEQFF.

The V gene is TRBV11-3, the J gene TRBJ2-6, with 11 bases matching TRBD1. The CDR3 is 18 residues long. V lost 3 bases to trimming and J lost 1 base; unmatched junction nucleotides: 5. Germline V gene sequence: CDR1 SGHNT, CDR2 YENEEA. The CDR3 nucleotides read TGTGCCAGCAGCTTCAGGGGGACAGGGGGATCTGGGGCCAACGTCCTGACTTTC. This encodes CASSFRGTGGSGANVLTF.

This clone occurred a few times. V and J are TRBV18 and TRBJ1-5; D gene unclear. Trimming cost V 6 bases and J 1 base, with 19 bases left between them. The CDR3 runs 17 residues. Germline assignment: CDR1 KGHSH and CDR2 LQKENI. CDR3 loop: CASSDRVGGGSNQPQHF. The CDR3 DNA is TGTGCCAGCTCTGACCGCGTCGGAGGTGGGAGCAATCAGCCCCAGCATTTT.

The chain joins TRBV5-4 to TRBJ1-4, with 7 positions matching TRBD1. Germline lookup yields CDR1 SGHNT and CDR2 YYREEE (reference sequence). The CDR3 runs to 14 residues. V lost 4 bases to trimming and J lost 3 bases; unmatched junction nucleotides: 3. The CDR3 protein is CASSPGTANEKLFF. In DNA form, the CDR3 reads TGTGCCAGCAGCCCCGGGACAGCTAATGAAAAACTGTTTTTT. The full variable domain, completed using reference TRBV5-4 and TRBJ1-4, is ETGVTQSPTHLIKTRGQQVTLRCSSQSGHNTVSWYQQALGQGPQFIFQYYREEENGRGNFPPRFSGLQFPNYSSELNVNALELDDSALYLCASSPGTANEKLFFGSGTQLSVL.

V and J are TRBV11-3 and TRBJ2-7, with TRBD2 identical over 13 bases. V shed 5 bases and J 0 bases; nucleotides not matched to a gene: 7. The CDR3 is 17 amino acids. Germline CDR1 and CDR2: SGHNT and YENEEA. CDR3 bases: TGTGCCAGCAGCCTCGGACTAGCGGGAGAGGCCTCCTACGAGCAGTACTTC. Amino acid sequence: CASSLGLAGEASYEQYF.

This rearrangement joins TRBV11-2 to TRBJ2-1; D call uncertain. Trimming cost V 0 bases and J 10 bases, with 7 bases left between them. This CDR3 spans 12 amino acids. Germline-derived CDR1 and CDR2 are SGHAT and FQNNGV. CDR3 in DNA: TGTGCCAGCAGCTTAGATCGCGGAGAGCAGTTCTTC. It is translated as CASSLDRGEQFF.

The chain is built from TRBV30 and TRBJ2-3, with 8 bases lining up with TRBD1. This CDR3 spans 15 amino acids. Germline V lookup: CDR1 GTSNPN, CDR2 SVGIG (reference sequence). V lost 0 bases, J lost 3 bases, and 5 bases stayed unmatched. The CDR3, as DNA: TGTGCCTGGAGTGTACGGCAGGGGGCAACAGATACGCAGTATTTT. Translating it yields CAWSVRQGATDTQYF. Supplemented by reference TRBV30 and TRBJ2-3, the full variable domain reads SQTIHQWPATLVQPVGSPLSLECTVEGTSNPNLYWYRQAAGRGLQLLFYSVGIGQISSEVPQNLSASRPQDRQFILSSKKLLLSDSGFYLCAWSVRQGATDTQYFGPGTRLTVL.

There are a few counts of this clone. The CDR3 protein is CASSPPLRDIPGYTF. In DNA form, the CDR3 reads TGTGCCAGCTCACCGCCCCTCCGGGACATACCTGGCTACACCTTC. The chain combines TRBV18 with TRBJ1-2, with D possibly being TRBD1 (6 bases). This CDR3 contains 15 residues. V was shortened by 3 bases and J by 7 bases, with 18 bases between the two germline ends. CDR1 is KGHSH, CDR2 LQKENI, per germline.

This clone appeared a few times. The chain couples TRBV7-2 to TRBJ1-2; TRBD1 might be the D (6 bases). Germline assignment: CDR1 SGHTA and CDR2 FQGNSA. V was pared by 5 bases and J by 2 bases, with 9 bases between. This CDR3 has 13 residues. The CDR3 sequence: CASSPQGNYGYTF. CDR3 sequence (DNA): TGTGCCAGCAGCCCCCAGGGGAACTATGGCTACACCTTC.